These 26 T cell receptor beta chains came from one sample sequenced in a study of shared clonotypes between healthy human individuals. The data were produced by immunoSEQ multiplex PCR, yet TCRdb's version contains in-frame clones alone and is incomplete. The sample includes 2 million to 2.5 million clones, approximately 96% of them seen just once. The sequencing sample was made of naive CD4+ T cells sorted from blood. Indicated subset: CD45RA+ positively selected. These receptors all come from a man aged 18 to 35 in good health.

The chain carries TRBV4-1 and TRBJ1-1; 7 nucleotides line up with TRBD1. In germline, CDR1 is MGHRA, CDR2 YSYEKL. The CDR3 covers 18 residues. V lost 4 bases and J lost 2; bases outside the gene matches: 16. The CDR3 reads CASSPERGLGRLNTEAFF. The CDR3 DNA reads as TGCGCCAGCAGCCCGGAGAGGGGGCTAGGGCGCTTAAACACTGAAGCTTTCTTT.

Regarding this clone: The sample has other DNA sequences that encode this CDR3 too. The chain uses TRBV18 and TRBJ2-7; D might be TRBD1 (5 bases). Trimming left V 3 bases short and J 0 bases short, with 6 bases between. This CDR3 is 13 amino acids long. Looked up from germline, CDR1 is KGHSH and CDR2 is LQKENI. The CDR3 region has the DNA TGTGCCAGCTCACCGGACACCTCCTACGAGCAGTACTTC. It is translated as CASSPDTSYEQYF.

The sample holds one count of this clone. This rearrangement joins TRBV7-9 to TRBJ1-3; D gene unclear. Germline assignment: CDR1 SEHNR and CDR2 FQNEAQ (reference sequence). The CDR3 sequence is 18 residues long. V lost 0 bases, J lost 0 bases, and 15 bases lay in between. This chain's CDR3 is CASSLAQATDPSGNTIYF. The CDR3 DNA reads as TGTGCCAGCAGCTTAGCGCAGGCCACCGACCCCTCTGGAAACACCATATATTTT.

The V gene is TRBV5-1, the J gene TRBJ1-2; TRBD1 matches 9 bases. This CDR3 is built from 16 residues. Germline loops: CDR1 SGHRS, CDR2 YFSETQ. The V segment lost 0 bases and the J segment 10 bases; nucleotides outside the gene matches: 13. For the CDR3, the DNA is TGCGCCAGCAGCTTGGCCCATACCCGCGGGACAGGGACCTACACCTTC. Translated, it gives CASSLAHTRGTGTYTF.

V gene TRBV6-5 combines with J gene TRBJ1-2; no definite D call. The CDR3 sequence is 16 residues long. The germline V gene has CDR1 MNHEY and CDR2 SVGAGI. The V gene lost 2 bases and the J gene lost 7 bases, with 20 bases spanning the gap. The CDR3: CASSYLSAGDGRGYTF. The CDR3 nucleotides read TGTGCCAGCAGTTACCTTTCGGCTGGCGACGGACGTGGCTACACCTTC.

This rearrangement joins TRBV19 to TRBJ1-2, with D possibly matching TRBD1 (5 bases). The CDR3 contains 14 residues. V dropped 3 bases and J dropped 3 bases, with 11 bases sitting between them. Germline V lookup: CDR1 LNHDA, CDR2 SQIVND (reference sequence). This chain's CDR3 is CASSMGRDYYGYTF. The CDR3 nucleotides read TGTGCCAGTAGTATGGGCAGGGACTACTATGGCTACACCTTC.

This rearrangement joins TRBV9 to TRBJ1-2; no reliable D call. This CDR3 is built from 13 residues. Trimming left V 3 bases short and J 7 bases short, with 13 bases between. Germline CDR1 SGDLS, CDR2 YYNGEE. CDR3 coding DNA: TGTGCCAGCAGCGGTGGGGTAGGGTTTGGCTACACCTTC. Its translation is CASSGGVGFGYTF. The full variable domain, its missing parts supplied by reference TRBV9 and TRBJ1-2, is DSGVTQTPKHLITATGQRVTLRCSPRSGDLSVYWYQQSLDQGLQFLIQYYNGEERAKGNILERFSAQQFPDLHSELNLSSLELGDSALYFCASSGGVGFGYTFGSGTRLTVV.

The chain is built from TRBV6-5 and TRBJ2-7, with 7 bases fitting TRBD1. The CDR3 extends over 14 amino acids. Trimming took 2 bases from V and 1 from J; bases not matched to a gene: 2. Per germline, CDR1 MNHEY and CDR2 SVGAGI. The CDR3 nucleotides are TGTGCCAGCAGTTACCGGGGACAGTCCTACGAGCAGTACTTC. Translated: CASSYRGQSYEQYF.

This clone was seen only once. The identical CDR3 is also encoded by other nucleotide sequences in the sample. The rearrangement links TRBV4-3 to TRBJ2-3; D is unresolved. The CDR3 contains 13 residues. CDR1 is LGHNA and CDR2 is YSLEER in the germline V gene. Trimming shortened V by 1 base and J by 4 bases, and 6 bases separated the two germline ends. CDR3 sequence (DNA): TGCGCCAGCAGCCAAGTAGGAGCAGATACGCAGTATTTT. As protein: CASSQVGADTQYF.

Details on this clone: This sample includes further DNA sequences coding for the same CDR3. The chain carries TRBV18 and TRBJ1-4; D is unclear. CDR3 length equals 14 residues. From germline, CDR1 is KGHSH and CDR2 LQKENI. V was trimmed by 2 bases and J by 0 bases, leaving 4 bases between them. The CDR3 coding sequence is TGTGCCAGCTCACCAACAGCAACTAATGAAAAACTGTTTTTT. Translated: CASSPTATNEKLFF. Full variable domain (rest looked up from reference TRBV18 and TRBJ1-4): NAGVMQNPRHLVRRRGQEARLRCSPMKGHSHVYWYRQLPEEGLKFMVYLQKENIIDESGMPKERFSAEFPKEGPSILRIQQVVRGDSAAYFCASSPTATNEKLFFGSGTQLSVL.

This clone was seen only once. Other DNA sequences from this sample encode an identical CDR3 as well. V and J are TRBV29-1 and TRBJ1-2, with 9 bases aligning to TRBD1. CDR3 length equals 13 residues. CDR1 and CDR2 (germline): SQVTM, ANQGSEA. The J segment lost 7 bases and the V segment lost 1 base, leaving 4 bases of the junction unmatched. The CDR3 DNA sequence: TGCAGCGTTGAAGGGACAGGGGCGGCTGGCTACACCTTC. It yields the protein CSVEGTGAAGYTF.

The chain carries TRBV2 and TRBJ2-3; 10 nucleotides match TRBD1. Germline CDR1 reads SNHLY; CDR2 reads FYNNEI. The CDR3 is made up of 15 amino acids. V gave up 6 bases and J gave up 2 bases; unmatched junction bases: 5. CDR3 in DNA: TGTGCCAGCAGCCCTGGGACAGGGGACACAGATACGCAGTATTTT. The encoded protein is CASSPGTGDTDTQYF. The full variable domain, in which reference TRBV2 and TRBJ2-3 provide the parts outside the CDR3, is EPEVTQTPSHQVTQMGQEVILRCVPISNHLYFYWYRQILGQKVEFLVSFYNNEISEKSEIFDDQFSVERPDGSNFTLKIRSTKLEDSAMYFCASSPGTGDTDTQYFGPGTRLTVL.

This chain uses TRBV7-9 with TRBJ2-6; D is uncertain. V was clipped by 1 base and J by 6 bases, with 10 bases between them. The CDR3 totals 15 residues. Looked up from germline, CDR1 is SEHNR and CDR2 is FQNEAQ (reference sequence). This CDR3 reads CASSLVRVTANVLTF. CDR3 nucleotides: TGTGCCAGCAGCTTAGTTCGGGTTACGGCCAACGTCCTGACTTTC.

This chain links TRBV28 with TRBJ2-7, with D possibly being TRBD1 (6 bases). V lost 6 bases to trimming and J lost 5 bases, with 17 bases between them. This CDR3 contains 14 residues. Germline assignment: CDR1 MDHEN and CDR2 SYDVKM. The DNA for the CDR3 is TGTGCCAGCAGCTCCCCGACAGGTTACCACGAGCAGTACTTC. Translation: CASSSPTGYHEQYF.

The sample holds one count of this clone. CDR3 bases: TGTGCCAGCAGCGTAGATCCAACCTACAATGAGCAGTTCTTC. As protein: CASSVDPTYNEQFF. The chain uses TRBV9 and TRBJ2-1; D unresolved. The germline V and J ends were trimmed by 0 bases and 2 bases, with 6 bases remaining between them. CDR3 length: 14 residues. Per the germline V gene, CDR1 is SGDLS and CDR2 is YYNGEE.

The chain carries TRBV6-1 and TRBJ1-6; the D is unclear. Trimming cost V 3 bases and J 5 bases, with 8 bases left between them. The CDR3 runs 14 residues. Germline values: CDR1 MNHNS, CDR2 SASEGT. The chain's CDR3 is CASSEAENNSPLHF. The CDR3 region has the DNA TGTGCCAGCAGTGAGGCAGAGAATAATTCACCCCTCCACTTT.

This clone was detected a few times. The V gene is TRBV2, the J gene TRBJ1-2, with a tentative D call TRBD1 (6 bases). Trimming pared 5 bases from V and 6 bases from J, leaving 7 bases between. CDR1 SNHLY and CDR2 FYNNEI come from the germline V gene. This CDR3 is built from 11 residues. The CDR3: CASSYRDGYTF. Written as DNA, the CDR3 is TGTGCCAGCAGTTACAGGGATGGCTACACCTTC.

This clone showed up just a few times. This chain uses TRBV30 with TRBJ2-2; D not certain. This CDR3 comprises 15 residues. Germline values: CDR1 GTSNPN, CDR2 SVGIG (reference sequence). V was cut by 4 bases and J by 0 bases, with 12 bases left in between. The CDR3 DNA is TGTGCCTGGAAAGCCAGGTTGCCGAACACCGGGGAGCTGTTTTTT. Translating it yields CAWKARLPNTGELFF.

This chain links TRBV10-3 with TRBJ1-5; TRBD1 is a possible D gene (5 bases). The germline V gene encodes CDR1 ENHRY and CDR2 SYGVKD. Trimming took 0 bases from V and 6 from J, leaving 12 bases between them. The CDR3 is 15 amino acids. Here the CDR3 reads CAISESTEGRQPQHF. DNA for the CDR3: TGTGCCATCAGTGAGTCGACAGAGGGCCGTCAGCCCCAGCATTTT.

Only one count was recorded for this clone. The chain uses TRBV19 and TRBJ2-1; TRBD1 aligns across 10 bases. Germline values: CDR1 LNHDA, CDR2 SQIVND (reference sequence). CDR3 length: 17 residues. Trimming took 6 bases from V and 1 from J; bases not matched to a gene: 9. As DNA, the CDR3 is TGTGCCAGTAGACCTCGACAGGGGGCGATTTCCTACAATGAGCAGTTCTTC. As protein: CASRPRQGAISYNEQFF.

About this clone itself: Within the sample, other DNA sequences also encode this same CDR3. V gene TRBV30 combines with J gene TRBJ1-2; perhaps TRBD1 as D (6 bases). Trimming removed 1 base from V and 4 bases from J, with 7 bases in between. In germline, CDR1 is GTSNPN, CDR2 SVGIG (reference sequence). The CDR3 sequence is 12 residues long. The CDR3 loop is CAWSGGPYGYTF. CDR3 bases: TGTGCCTGGAGTGGGGGGCCCTATGGCTACACCTTC.

The chain employs TRBV9 and TRBJ2-3; 7 bases match TRBD1. CDR1 SGDLS and CDR2 YYNGEE come from the germline V gene. The CDR3 sequence is 14 residues long. V lost 7 bases, J lost 2 bases, and 7 bases stayed unmatched. The CDR3 is CASRRQGDTDTQYF. Here the CDR3 DNA reads TGTGCCAGCCGACGACAGGGTGACACAGATACGCAGTATTTT.

The CDR3 here is CASRLGVTGELFF. The CDR3 DNA reads as TGTGCCAGTAGGTTGGGAGTAACCGGGGAGCTGTTTTTT. The chain combines TRBV19 with TRBJ2-2, with a tentative D call TRBD2 (5 bases). This CDR3 comprises 13 residues. V was shortened by 6 bases and J by 5 bases, with 10 bases between the two germline ends. Germline lookup yields CDR1 LNHDA and CDR2 SQIVND (reference sequence).

J is TRBJ2-7 and V is TRBV28, with 7 bases aligning to TRBD2. V trimming: 4 bases; J trimming: 0 bases; junction bases outside the gene matches: 6. CDR1 is MDHEN, CDR2 SYDVKM, per germline. The CDR3 is 15 residues long. The CDR3 region has the DNA TGTGCCAGCAGTTATCCGGGACTACTCTCCTACGAGCAGTACTTC. As protein: CASSYPGLLSYEQYF.

The rearrangement joins TRBV19 to TRBJ2-5; the D gene is possibly TRBD2 (6 bases). The CDR3 is made up of 15 amino acids. Looked up from germline, CDR1 is LNHDA and CDR2 is SQIVND (reference sequence). Trimming took off 5 bases at V and 5 bases at J, with 18 bases between the two ends. CDR3 nucleotide sequence: TGTGCCAGTAGTGTCGGGACGGGGGAATGGGAGACCCAGTACTTC. Translated: CASSVGTGEWETQYF. Looking up the rest from reference TRBV19 and TRBJ2-5 gives the full variable domain: DGGITQSPKYLFRKEGQNVTLSCEQNLNHDAMYWYRQDPGQGLRLIYYSQIVNDFQKGDIAEGYSVSREKKESFPLTVTSAQKNPTAFYLCASSVGTGEWETQYFGPGTRLLVL.

The chain employs TRBV11-2 and TRBJ1-2; D unresolved. Deletions cut 0 bases from V and 1 base from J, with 9 bases between. The CDR3 covers 15 residues. Germline V gene sequence: CDR1 SGHAT, CDR2 FQNNGV. CDR3 DNA sequence: TGTGCCAGCAGCTTAGACTCGACTGTTAACTATGGCTACACCTTC. Its translation: CASSLDSTVNYGYTF.